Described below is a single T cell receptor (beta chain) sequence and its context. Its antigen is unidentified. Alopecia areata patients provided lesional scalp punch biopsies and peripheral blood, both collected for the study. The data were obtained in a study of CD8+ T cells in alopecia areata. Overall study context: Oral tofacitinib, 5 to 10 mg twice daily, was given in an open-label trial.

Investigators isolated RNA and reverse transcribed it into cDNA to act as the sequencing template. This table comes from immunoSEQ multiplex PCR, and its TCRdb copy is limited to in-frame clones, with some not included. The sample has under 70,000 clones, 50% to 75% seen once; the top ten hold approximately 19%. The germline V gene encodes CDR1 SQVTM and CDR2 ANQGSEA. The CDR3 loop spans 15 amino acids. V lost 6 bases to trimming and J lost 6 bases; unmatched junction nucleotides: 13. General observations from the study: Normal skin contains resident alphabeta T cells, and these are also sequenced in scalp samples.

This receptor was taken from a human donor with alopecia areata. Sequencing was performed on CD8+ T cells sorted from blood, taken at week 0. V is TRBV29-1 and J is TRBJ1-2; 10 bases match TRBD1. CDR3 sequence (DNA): TGCAGCGTAGCCGGGACAGGGGTCGGAGCCAATGGCTACACCTTC. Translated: CSVAGTGVGANGYTF. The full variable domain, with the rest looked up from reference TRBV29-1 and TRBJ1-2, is SAVISQKPSRDICQRGTSLTIQCQVDSQVTMMFWYRQQPGQSLTLIATANQGSEATYESGFVIDKFPISRPNLTFSTLTVSNMSPEDSSIYLCSVAGTGVGANGYTFGSGTRLTVV.